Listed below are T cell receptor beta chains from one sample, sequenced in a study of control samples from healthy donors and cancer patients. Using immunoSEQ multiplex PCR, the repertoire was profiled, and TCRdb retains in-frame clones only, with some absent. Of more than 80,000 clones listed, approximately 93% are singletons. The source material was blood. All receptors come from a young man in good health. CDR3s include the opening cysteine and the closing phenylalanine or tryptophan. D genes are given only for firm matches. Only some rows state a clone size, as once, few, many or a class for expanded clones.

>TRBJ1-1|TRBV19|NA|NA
TGTGCCAGTAAAGCCCGGGACATCGCTTTCTTT
CASKARDIAFF
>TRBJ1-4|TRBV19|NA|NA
TGTGCCAGTAGCGATGCTCCGTGGGTGGAGACTAATGAAAAACTGTTTTTT
CASSDAPWVETNEKLFF
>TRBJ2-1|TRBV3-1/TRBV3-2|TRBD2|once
TGTGCCAGCACTCGGGGGGGGCTTCAGTTCTTC
CASTRGGLQFF
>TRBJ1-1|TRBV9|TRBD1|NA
TGTGCCAGCAGCGTACCGTCAGGGGGCGAGCTAGGTAATGAAGCTTTCTTT
CASSVPSGGELGNEAFF
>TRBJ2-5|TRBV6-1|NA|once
TGTGCCAGCAGTGAAGCTTTGAGACCGGGTGAGACCCAGTACTTC
CASSEALRPGETQYF
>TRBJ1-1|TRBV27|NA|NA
TGTGCCAGCAGTTCATACAGGGAAATGAACACTGAAGCTTTCTTT
CASSSYREMNTEAFF
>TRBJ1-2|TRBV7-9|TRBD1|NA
TGTGCCAGCAGCTTAGGTGAAGGGGGCGCTTATGCTGGCTACACCTTC
CASSLGEGGAYAGYTF
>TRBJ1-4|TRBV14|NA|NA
TGTGCCAGCAGTCAATTTGCTGCAACTAATGAAAAACTGTTTTTT
CASSQFAATNEKLFF
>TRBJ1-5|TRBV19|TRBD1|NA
TGTGCCAGTAGTAGACAGGGTGGCAATCAGCCCCAGCATTTT
CASSRQGGNQPQHF
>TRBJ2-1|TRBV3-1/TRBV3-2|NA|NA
TGTGCCAGCAGCCAAGGTTGGAAGGGGCAGTTCTTC
CASSQGWKGQFF
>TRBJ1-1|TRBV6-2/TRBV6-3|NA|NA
TGTGCCAGCAGTTACTCGCCCGGCAACACTGAAGCTTTCTTT
CASSYSPGNTEAFF
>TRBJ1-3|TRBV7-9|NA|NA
TGTGCCAGCAGCTTGGTTTTAAGCTCTGGAAACACCATATATTTT
CASSLVLSSGNTIYF
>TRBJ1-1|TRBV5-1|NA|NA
TGCGCCAGCAAACTCCAGGGGTACACTGAAGCTTTCTTT
CASKLQGYTEAFF
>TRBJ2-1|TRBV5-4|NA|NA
TGTGCCAGCAGCTTGTACAGTAAGGGCAATGAGCAGTTCTTC
CASSLYSKGNEQFF
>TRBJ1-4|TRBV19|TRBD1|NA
TGTGCCAGTAGTATAGATGGGACAGCTAATGAAAAACTGTTTTTT
CASSIDGTANEKLFF
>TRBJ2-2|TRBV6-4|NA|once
TGTGCCAGCAGTGACTCAGAGAGACGCCCGACCGGGGAGCTGTTTTTT
CASSDSERRPTGELFF
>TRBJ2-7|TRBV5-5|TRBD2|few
TGTGCCAGCAGCTACAAATGGGGGACTAGCGGATTCTACGAGCAGTACTTC
CASSYKWGTSGFYEQYF
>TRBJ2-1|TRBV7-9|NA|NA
TGTGCCAGCAGGGAGATTAGGGGGTCCCCTATGCATGAGCAGTTCTTC
CASREIRGSPMHEQFF
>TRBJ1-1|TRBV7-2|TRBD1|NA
TGTGCCAGCAGCTTAGTCAGTCCGGGACAGGGGAACACTGAAGCTTTCTTT
CASSLVSPGQGNTEAFF
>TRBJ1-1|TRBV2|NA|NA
TGTGCCAGCAGTGGGGAAGCTGAAGCTTTCTTT
CASSGEAEAFF
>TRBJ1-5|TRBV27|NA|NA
TGTGCCAGCACCCCCCGGGGTTCCAATCAGCCCCAGCATTTT
CASTPRGSNQPQHF
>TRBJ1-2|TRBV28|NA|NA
TGTGCCAGCAGTTTAAGGGCCGGTCGTGGCTACACCTTC
CASSLRAGRGYTF
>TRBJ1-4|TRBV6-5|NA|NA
TGTGCCAGCAGTTACGGTCAGGGAAGCGAAAAACTGTTTTTT
CASSYGQGSEKLFF
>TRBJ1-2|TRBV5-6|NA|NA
TGTGCCAGCGCTAGAGGGACATTTGGCTACACCTTC
CASARGTFGYTF
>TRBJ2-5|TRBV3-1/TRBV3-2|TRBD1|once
TGTGCCAGCAGCCAAGATCCCCCCCCACAGGGGGAGTTAGGCGAGACCCAGTACTTC
CASSQDPPPQGELGETQYF
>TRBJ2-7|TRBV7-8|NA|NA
TGTGCCAGCAGCCAGACTCTGGTGTCGCTCTCAACCTACGAGCAGTACTTC
CASSQTLVSLSTYEQYF
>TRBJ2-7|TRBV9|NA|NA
TGTGCCAGCAGCGTAGGCAACGAGCAGTACTTC
CASSVGNEQYF
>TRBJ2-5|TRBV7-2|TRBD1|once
TGTGCCAGCAGCCGTCGGACAGGGGGGCATAAAGAGACCCAGTACTTC
CASSRRTGGHKETQYF
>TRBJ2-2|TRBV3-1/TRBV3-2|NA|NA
TGTGCCAGCAGCCAAGAGGGGATAGGGGGCACCGGGGAGCTGTTTTTT
CASSQEGIGGTGELFF
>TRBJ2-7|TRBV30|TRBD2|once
TGTGCCTGGAGCGGACTAGCGGGGTTATCCTACGAGCAGTACTTC
CAWSGLAGLSYEQYF
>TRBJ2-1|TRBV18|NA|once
TGTGCCAGCTCACCACGCCTGGGGGAATTCTTC
CASSPRLGEFF
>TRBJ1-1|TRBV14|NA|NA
TGTGCCAGCAGCCAAACAGTGAACACTGAAGCTTTCTTT
CASSQTVNTEAFF
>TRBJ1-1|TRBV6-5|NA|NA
TGTGCCACCAACGTAGACGGAACAGGGAGCACTGAAGCTTTCTTT
CATNVDGTGSTEAFF
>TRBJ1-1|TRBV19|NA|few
TGTGCCAGTACTTGGTTGGATGGCACTGAAGCTTTCTTT
CASTWLDGTEAFF
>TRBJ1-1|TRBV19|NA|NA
TGTGCCAGTAGTATACGCGGCAGAAACACTGAAGCTTTCTTT
CASSIRGRNTEAFF
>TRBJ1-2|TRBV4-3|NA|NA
TGCGCCAGCAGCCAAGATAGAGGGGACGACTATGGCTACACCTTC
CASSQDRGDDYGYTF